This T cell receptor (beta chain) is from a study of shared clonotypes between healthy human individuals. The overall study: CD4 naive cells filled three plates per donor, CD4 memory three, CD8 naive two and CD8 memory one.

Authors' data handling: Junction-only sequences without quality scores came from ImmunoSEQ, so filtering differed. TCRdb's copy holds only in-frame clones and misses some; the assay was immunoSEQ multiplex PCR. V and J calls and clone size are those listed in that table; D and trimming were worked out from the DNA. The sample contains under 1,900,000 clones, 98% to 99% of which appear only once. General observations from the study: Donor clonotype sharing was expected to depend on sequencing depth. What naive subsets generally showed was a larger estimated richness than memory subsets showed.

To note about this clone: What it binds is unknown.

The CDR3 contains 12 residues. Germline CDR1 is SEHNR and CDR2 is FQNEAQ (reference sequence). The ends were cut back, 5 bases at V and 9 bases at J, with 11 bases in the middle. Sequencing was done on a sample of naive CD4+ T cells sorted from blood. Subset: CD45RA+ positively selected. This receptor was taken from a man under 40 in good health. The genes are TRBV7-9 and TRBJ2-1; unclear D gene. The CDR3 region is CASSLSSGEQFF. Here the CDR3 DNA reads TGTGCCAGCAGCCTATCGTCGGGTGAGCAGTTCTTC.